This T cell receptor (beta chain) is drawn from a study of identical twins. General study points: Fewer insertions marked abundant cord blood beta clonotypes; young adult naive trended weakly, memory not at all. Recombination models fit unrelated individuals' TCR alpha sharing but underestimated twins'. Out-of-frame alpha sequences that twins shared showed excess low generation probability.

Germline values: CDR1 SEHNR, CDR2 FQNEAQ (reference sequence). There are 12 residues in the CDR3. The authors used template switching to add a universal primer site and gave cDNA unique molecular identifiers. Via MiXCR, TCRdb re-called the 5' RACE reads, giving one row per CDR3 protein. The table records 700,000 to 950,000 distinct CDR3 sequences, about 12% of them present only once. Concerning this clonotype: The antigen is not known. An end of the junction does not agree with germline; a read error may underlie this.

These data also featured in a second study, about yellow fever vaccine responses in identical twins.

Source material: PBMCs. V is TRBV7-9 and J is TRBJ2-5; TRBD2 matches 10 bases. This TCR derives from a woman younger than 30 in good health. The CDR3 DNA sequence: TGTGCCAGCAGCCCACAGGGACTAGCGAGTGAATTC. Translated, it gives CASSPQGLASEF.